This T cell receptor (beta chain) was documented in a study of T-cell memory formation after mild COVID-19. TCRdb reprocessed the 5' RACE reads with MiXCR, giving one entry per CDR3 protein. The repertoire holds around 300,000 distinct CDR3 sequences, with roughly 13% as singletons. This CDR3 has 19 amino acids. Trimming took off 3 bases at V and 5 bases at J, with 28 bases between the two ends. From germline, CDR1 is SGHTA and CDR2 FQGNSA. This sequence joins TRBV7-2 and TRBJ2-5; D is possibly TRBD2 (6 bases). The source material was PBMCs or a T cell subset sorted from them (not recorded which). The clonotype originates from a young man who had mild COVID-19 (a few samples of this study predate the infection). Cell type and time point are not known. In nucleotides, the CDR3 is TGTGCCAGCAGCTTCTCTTCGTCCTACCTGACTCGCCGGGGGGAGACCCAGTACTTC. The encoded protein is CASSFSSSYLTRRGETQYF.